These T cell receptor beta chains were read from a single sample in a study of blood T cell repertoires in COVID-19. Profiling relied on immunoSEQ multiplex PCR, and the TCRdb table lists in-frame clones only, not all of them. This sample yields about 42,000 clones, of which 92% are seen a single time; about a tenth belongs to the top ten. Sequencing was performed on peripheral blood. Source of these receptors: a man aged 45 to 65 with active COVID-19. The CDR3 runs from the conserved cysteine through the conserved F or W. A D gene is named only where the DNA matches it firmly. Clone size is not always given. Where it is, it says once, few, many or a class for expanded clones.

v_call	j_call	clone_size	d_call	cdr3_nt	cdr3_aa
TRBV19	TRBJ1-3	.	TRBD1	TGTGCCAGTACCAAGGGACAGTTCTCTGGAAACACCATATATTTT	CASTKGQFSGNTIYF
TRBV27	TRBJ1-6	.	.	TGTGCCAGCAGCTGGGGGCCGGTCCCGGGGCGTTCACCCCTCCACTTT	CASSWGPVPGRSPLHF
TRBV3-1/TRBV3-2	TRBJ2-3	once	.	TGTGCCAGCAGGGACTCTGGGGATACGCAGTATTTT	CASRDSGDTQYF
TRBV5-1	TRBJ1-6	.	.	TGCGCCAGCAGCTTGGCCGTTGGGGGGGCTTCACCCCTCCACTTT	CASSLAVGGASPLHF
TRBV6-5	TRBJ2-7	.	.	TGTGCCAGCAGTTACTCGCCGCTGCGGGGCCAGCAGTACTTC	CASSYSPLRGQQYF
TRBV7-8	TRBJ2-7	.	TRBD1	TGTGCTGTCGCGGGGGACAGGGTTTTGAACGAGCAGTACTTC	CAVAGDRVLNEQYF
TRBV19	TRBJ2-1	.	TRBD2	TGTGCCAGTAGTATTTCCGGCGGGAGGGCCGTCGGTGAGCAGTTCTTC	CASSISGGRAVGEQFF
TRBV2	TRBJ1-3	.	.	TGTGCCAGCACCGAGGGACAACTCTCTGGAAACACCATATATTTT	CASTEGQLSGNTIYF
TRBV25-1	TRBJ2-5	.	TRBD1	TGTGCCAGCAGAGATACAGGGGGCAGTTTAGAGACCCAGTACTTC	CASRDTGGSLETQYF
TRBV2	TRBJ2-3	once	.	TGTGCCAGCAGTGAGCAGGGGACTACCACAGATACGCAGTATTTT	CASSEQGTTTDTQYF
TRBV11-2	TRBJ2-3	.	TRBD2	TGTGCCAGCAGCCGTGCTGCGGGAGGCACAGATACGCAGTATTTT	CASSRAAGGTDTQYF
TRBV23-1	TRBJ2-7	.	TRBD2	TGCGCCAGCAGTCAATATAAGGAACTAGCGGGAATATACGAGCAGTACTTC	CASSQYKELAGIYEQYF
TRBV28	TRBJ2-4	.	TRBD2	TGTGCCAGCAGTTTACGGGAGGCGTTAGCCAAAAACATTCAGTACTTC	CASSLREALAKNIQYF
TRBV6-5	TRBJ1-6	.	TRBD1	TGTGCCAGCAGTTACGGACAGGGGGTGGCATCACCCCTCCACTTT	CASSYGQGVASPLHF
TRBV2	TRBJ2-7	.	TRBD2	TGTGCCAGCAGAAAAGAACTAGCGGGGGGCCTCTCATCCTACGAGCAGTACTTC	CASRKELAGGLSSYEQYF
TRBV7-8	TRBJ2-5	.	TRBD1	TGTGCCAGCAGCACGGGACAGGCGTTGATGGAGACCCAGTACTTC	CASSTGQALMETQYF
TRBV5-1	TRBJ1-1	.	.	TGCGCCAGCAGTAGTTCGGGGGGCTCTTGGCCGGGTCGCAGCACTGAAGCTTTCTTT	CASSSSGGSWPGRSTEAFF
TRBV18	TRBJ2-1	.	TRBD2	TGTGCCAGCTCCCAAAGCGGGGTCCGCACGAACTACAATGAGCAGTTCTTC	CASSQSGVRTNYNEQFF
TRBV5-1	TRBJ2-5	.	.	TGCGCCAGCAGCTTGCAGGGAGAGACCCAGTACTTC	CASSLQGETQYF
TRBV19	TRBJ2-7	.	.	TGTGCCAGTAGGTCGGGGGGCGACGAGCAGTACTTC	CASRSGGDEQYF
TRBV3-1/TRBV3-2	TRBJ2-2	once	.	TGTGCCAGCAGCCCTTATGACACCGGGGAGCTGTTTTTT	CASSPYDTGELFF
TRBV18	TRBJ1-4	.	TRBD1	TGTGCCAGCTCCCAGGGACAGTCTAATGAAAAACTGTTTTTT	CASSQGQSNEKLFF
TRBV12-2	TRBJ1-5	few	.	TGTGCGTTTCTAACTAGGGACAGGGAGGGTCAGCCCCAGCATTTT	CAFLTRDREGQPQHF
TRBV28	TRBJ1-4	.	TRBD1	TGTGCCAGCAGTTCACCCCAGGGGGGAACTAATGAAAAACTGTTTTTT	CASSSPQGGTNEKLFF
TRBV18	TRBJ2-7	.	TRBD2	TGTGCCAGCTCACCTAAACTAGCGGGAGGTCTCTACGAGCAGTACTTC	CASSPKLAGGLYEQYF
TRBV28	TRBJ2-7	.	TRBD1	TGTGCCAGCAGTTTCCCGGTTACAGGGGGTTTCTACGAGCAGTACTTC	CASSFPVTGGFYEQYF
TRBV11-2	TRBJ2-1	.	.	TGTGCCAGCAGCTTCTACAGGGCCAATGAGCAGTTCTTC	CASSFYRANEQFF
TRBV7-2	TRBJ1-1	.	.	TGTGCCAGCAGCCCTTTTGGGGGCGACGGCACTGAAGCTTTCTTT	CASSPFGGDGTEAFF
TRBV28	TRBJ1-1	.	TRBD1	TGTGCCAGCAGTTCGACAGGGGGCAACACTGAAGCTTTCTTT	CASSSTGGNTEAFF
TRBV10-2	TRBJ2-2	.	TRBD2	TGCGCCAGCAGCGGGAGGGCCGCCGACACCGGGGAGCTGTTTTTT	CASSGRAADTGELFF
TRBV5-4	TRBJ2-1	few	.	TGTGCCAGCAGCTTGTCGGTTGGTGCAGGGGTCAATGAGCAGTTCTTC	CASSLSVGAGVNEQFF
TRBV27	TRBJ2-1	.	TRBD2	TGTGCCAGCAGTTCCTCTAGCGGGAGTGATTACAATGAGCAGTTCTTC	CASSSSSGSDYNEQFF
TRBV28	TRBJ1-5	.	.	TGTGCCAGCAGTCCCCCCGGGACACGGACCTATGAGCCCCAGCATTTT	CASSPPGTRTYEPQHF
TRBV5-1	TRBJ2-3	.	.	TGCGCCAGCAGCTTAGCAGGGGCGGGAGATACGCAGTATTTT	CASSLAGAGDTQYF
TRBV2	TRBJ1-3	.	.	TGTGCCAGCAGTGCCTCACAGGGAGTTGGAAACACCATATATTTT	CASSASQGVGNTIYF
TRBV2	TRBJ1-5	.	TRBD1	TGTGCCAGCAGACCGGACAGGGGGAGCAATCAGCCCCAGCATTTT	CASRPDRGSNQPQHF
TRBV19	TRBJ2-2	.	TRBD1	TGTGCCAGTAGTACCGACAGGGGGCAGGGCGGGGAGCTGTTTTTT	CASSTDRGQGGELFF
TRBV19	TRBJ1-4	.	TRBD1	TGTGCCAGTAGTTCCAGGGGGCGGGATGAAAAACTGTTTTTT	CASSSRGRDEKLFF
TRBV6-1	TRBJ2-3	.	.	TGTGCCAGCAGCGAAGGGCAGGGTCCAACCAATACGCAGTATTTT	CASSEGQGPTNTQYF
TRBV19	TRBJ2-1	.	TRBD2	TGTGCCAGTAGTTCCCTTAGAGCGGGAGAGGTCAATGAGCAGTTCTTC	CASSSLRAGEVNEQFF
TRBV5-4	TRBJ2-1	.	.	TGTGCCAGCAGCCCGGACATAGGGACTTTAGGGGAGCAGTTCTTC	CASSPDIGTLGEQFF
TRBV2	TRBJ1-6	.	.	TGTGCCAGCAGCCGCAGTGCGGTCGGATATAATTCACCCCTCCACTTT	CASSRSAVGYNSPLHF
TRBV5-4	TRBJ2-7	few	TRBD1	TGTGCCAGCAGCTGGGGACAGGGAGCCTACGAGCAGTACTTC	CASSWGQGAYEQYF
TRBV18	TRBJ2-3	once	TRBD2	TGTGCCAGCCGAAAGTTAGCGGGAGGAGAAGATACGCAGTATTTT	CASRKLAGGEDTQYF
TRBV5-5	TRBJ2-1	.	TRBD1	TGTGCCAGCAGCTTGTGGGACAGGGCGGGCAATGAGCAGTTCTTC	CASSLWDRAGNEQFF
TRBV6-5	TRBJ2-5	.	TRBD2	TGTGCCAGCAGTTACCGATCTAGCGGGAGGGGAGAGACCCAGTACTTC	CASSYRSSGRGETQYF
TRBV7-9	TRBJ2-7	few	TRBD2	TGTGCCAGCAGCTACGGACTAGCGGAAGGAGACGAGCAGTACTTC	CASSYGLAEGDEQYF
TRBV4-2	TRBJ2-7	.	TRBD1	TGTGCCAGCAGCCAAGGACCGGGACAGGGGTTAAACGAGCAGTACTTC	CASSQGPGQGLNEQYF
TRBV19	TRBJ1-5	.	.	TGTGCCAGCCGACAGTCTACGAATCAGCCCCAGCATTTT	CASRQSTNQPQHF